What follows describes a single T cell receptor beta chain. No antigen is known for it. The data are from a study of CD8 T cells in ankylosing spondylitis. Study-wide results and limits: A TCR beta motif made of eight highly homologous variants seemed typical of ankylosing spondylitis blood. Reactive arthritis synovial fluid and blood were previously reported to contain some motif variants. Disease-linked clones displayed a CD8+ phenotype and appeared relatively rarely in peripheral blood.

TCRdb ran MiXCR on the 5' RACE reads and lists one entry per CDR3 protein. The sample includes a few hundred thousand distinct CDR3 sequences, around 11% of them seen just once. The sequenced material came from blood, either unsorted or a sorted T cell fraction (not recorded which). The TCR originated in a male donor with ankylosing spondylitis or in good health (not recorded which).

CDR3 sequence reads: CASNQGPGNEQFF. The DNA of the CDR3 is TGTGCCAGCAACCAAGGACCGGGCAATGAGCAGTTCTTC. The chain employs TRBV6-2 or TRBV6-3 and TRBJ2-1; no clear D. V gave up 7 bases and J gave up 6 bases, with 13 bases separating them. Germline assignment: CDR1 MNHEY and CDR2 SVGEGT. The CDR3 runs 13 residues.